Shown below are 20 T cell receptor beta chains from a single sample sequenced in a study of T cell responses to AZD1222 COVID-19 vaccine. Sequenced by immunoSEQ multiplex PCR; TCRdb stores in-frame clones only, minus some. Among over 100,000 clones listed, about 91% were seen once. The sample in question was peripheral blood, obtained on day 0 of AZD1222 vaccination. Source of these receptors: an adult in good health.

In regard to this clone: In the same sample, other DNA sequences code for this CDR3. The chain recombines TRBV6-6 with TRBJ2-1; 7 positions agree with TRBD1. The ends lost 2 bases at V and 3 bases at J; junction bases unmatched: 4. The CDR3 covers 15 residues. Germline-derived CDR1 and CDR2 are MNHNY and SVGAGI (reference sequence). The CDR3 loop reads CASSYEGASYNEQFF. As DNA, the CDR3 is TGTGCCAGCAGTTACGAGGGGGCAAGCTACAATGAGCAGTTCTTC.

The gene calls are TRBV4-1 and TRBJ2-5; 8 bases agree with TRBD2. Germline assignment: CDR1 MGHRA and CDR2 YSYEKL. This CDR3 spans 16 amino acids. Germline trimming cut 2 bases from V and 1 base from J; bases unmatched to any gene: 6. CDR3 loop: CASSQFRGGAQETQYF. The CDR3, as DNA: TGCGCCAGCAGCCAATTTCGGGGGGGAGCCCAAGAGACCCAGTACTTC.

The genes are TRBV30 and TRBJ1-4; TRBD1 aligns across 7 bases. The CDR3 totals 13 residues. V shed 4 bases and J 3 bases; nucleotides not matched to a gene: 2. Germline V gene sequence: CDR1 GTSNPN, CDR2 SVGIG (reference sequence). The DNA for the CDR3 is TGTGCCTGGACCACAGGGGCTAATGAAAAACTGTTTTTT. This gives the protein CAWTTGANEKLFF. The full variable domain, its missing parts supplied by reference TRBV30 and TRBJ1-4, is SQTIHQWPATLVQPVGSPLSLECTVEGTSNPNLYWYRQAAGRGLQLLFYSVGIGQISSEVPQNLSASRPQDRQFILSSKKLLLSDSGFYLCAWTTGANEKLFFGSGTQLSVL.

The chain has TRBV13 and TRBJ2-7; 8 bases align to TRBD1. Per germline, CDR1 PRHDT and CDR2 FYEKMQ (reference sequence). The CDR3 length is 14 residues. J was trimmed by 5 bases and V by 6 bases; bases with no gene match: 9. The DNA for the CDR3 is TGTGCCAGCAGTTCCGGACAGGGTTCCCACGAGCAGTACTTC. Amino acid sequence: CASSSGQGSHEQYF.

This chain uses TRBV5-1 with TRBJ2-7, with a tentative D call TRBD1 (6 bases). The CDR3 has 14 amino acids. Trimming shortened V by 4 bases and J by 6 bases, and 17 bases separated the two germline ends. Germline values: CDR1 SGHRS, CDR2 YFSETQ. The CDR3 DNA sequence: TGCGCCAGCAGCCGGGATACAGGGCGACGCGAGCAGTACTTC. It translates to CASSRDTGRREQYF.

This clone was seen once. J is TRBJ1-5 and V is TRBV5-6; TRBD1 matches 7 bases. Per the germline V gene, CDR1 is SGHDT and CDR2 is YYEEEE. The V segment lost 2 bases and the J segment 9 bases; nucleotides outside the gene matches: 8. This CDR3 spans 14 amino acids. CDR3 DNA sequence: TGTGCCAGCAGCTTTGCGGGGGACAGTAGGCCCCAGCATTTT. It codes for CASSFAGDSRPQHF.

V is TRBV7-9 and J is TRBJ2-7, with D unclear. Germline V CDR1 and CDR2: SEHNR, FQNEAQ (reference sequence). The V gene lost 3 bases and the J gene lost 1 base, with 10 bases spanning the gap. The CDR3 loop spans 14 amino acids. The CDR3, as DNA: TGTGCCAGCAGCTTCGGCCGAAAGTCCTACGAGCAGTACTTC. As protein: CASSFGRKSYEQYF.

This clone has more than one count but fewer than ten. V is TRBV29-1 and J is TRBJ2-1, with D tentatively TRBD1 or TRBD2 (6 bases each). The CDR3 runs to 15 residues. V lost 3 bases and J lost 0, with 12 bases in between. Germline-derived CDR1 and CDR2 are SQVTM and ANQGSEA. The DNA of the CDR3 is TGCAGCGTTGATTTTCCGGGGGCCTCCTACAATGAGCAGTTCTTC. It is translated as CSVDFPGASYNEQFF.

This clone has just one count. The chain combines TRBV29-1 with TRBJ2-7; no clear D. Germline lookup yields CDR1 SQVTM and CDR2 ANQGSEA. The CDR3 is 11 residues long. With 3 bases removed from V and 4 bases from J, the gap between germline ends came to 7 bases. The CDR3 region has the DNA TGCAGCGTTGAGGAAGGGTACGAGCAGTACTTC. Amino acid sequence: CSVEEGYEQYF.

The rearrangement joins TRBV10-1 to TRBJ2-7; possible D gene TRBD1, 5 bases. The length of the CDR3 is 14 residues. Germline V gene sequence: CDR1 WNHNN, CDR2 SYGVQD (reference sequence). V was cut by 5 bases and J by 2 bases, with 13 bases left in between. The CDR3 region has the DNA TGCGCCAGCAGTCCCGACAGCCGTACCTACGAGCAGTACTTC. Translating it yields CASSPDSRTYEQYF.

CDR3 DNA: TGTGCCAGCAGCGTCGGACAGGAAGGGGAGACCCAGTACTTC. It translates to CASSVGQEGETQYF. This chain links TRBV2 with TRBJ2-5; 7 nucleotides align to TRBD1. The CDR3 loop spans 14 amino acids. The germline V gene encodes CDR1 SNHLY and CDR2 FYNNEI. J lost 5 bases, V lost 6 bases, and 9 bases had no gene match.

The V and J genes are TRBV5-8 and TRBJ2-3; 10 bases line up with TRBD2. Trimming took 4 bases from V and 4 from J; bases not matched to a gene: 12. From germline, CDR1 is SGHTS and CDR2 YDEGEE. This CDR3 is built from 17 residues. The CDR3 DNA reads TGTGCCAGCAGCCGTCGACTTCTAGCGGGGGCCGCAGATACGCAGTATTTT. It codes for CASSRRLLAGAADTQYF.

V usage is TRBV2 and J usage is TRBJ2-7, with D uncertain. V was trimmed by 0 bases and J by 3 bases, leaving 6 bases between them. CDR1 and CDR2 (germline): SNHLY, FYNNEI. The CDR3 is made up of 13 amino acids. Here the CDR3 reads CASSEARHYEQYF. The CDR3 DNA sequence: TGTGCCAGCAGTGAAGCTCGTCACTACGAGCAGTACTTC.

This sequence joins TRBV6-5 and TRBJ1-1; a weak D match, TRBD1 (5 bases). The CDR3 runs to 15 residues. Trimming shortened V by 7 bases and J by 4 bases, and 19 bases separated the two germline ends. Germline CDR1 is MNHEY and CDR2 is SVGAGI. Written as DNA, the CDR3 is TGTGCCAGCACCACCAATCTAGGGGCGGGCACTGAAGCTTTCTTT. Its translation: CASTTNLGAGTEAFF.

Written as DNA, the CDR3 is TGCAGCGTGGTGGGCCGTTTGACTAACTATGGCTACACCTTC. Translation gives CSVVGRLTNYGYTF. The chain recombines TRBV29-1 with TRBJ1-2; D gene uncertain. The CDR3 totals 14 residues. Trimming cost V 6 bases and J 0 bases, with 14 bases left between them. Germline loops: CDR1 SQVTM, CDR2 ANQGSEA. Filled out from reference TRBV29-1 and TRBJ1-2, the complete variable domain reads SAVISQKPSRDICQRGTSLTIQCQVDSQVTMMFWYRQQPGQSLTLIATANQGSEATYESGFVIDKFPISRPNLTFSTLTVSNMSPEDSSIYLCSVVGRLTNYGYTFGSGTRLTVV.

The chain has TRBV30 and TRBJ1-4; D is possibly TRBD1 (5 bases). The CDR3 totals 12 residues. Germline V gene data show CDR1 as GTSNPN and CDR2 as SVGIG (reference sequence). The DNA for the CDR3 is TGTGGCGGGGGGGAGTTCGATGAAAAACTGTTTTTT. It encodes CGGGEFDEKLFF.

Here the CDR3 DNA reads TGTGCCAGCAGCGCCTCGGTCAAGGGCACAGATACGCAGTATTTT. Translated, it gives CASSASVKGTDTQYF. The chain combines TRBV9 with TRBJ2-3, with D uncertain. This CDR3 comprises 15 residues. Germline V gene lookup returns CDR1 SGDLS and CDR2 YYNGEE. V was shortened by 3 bases and J by 1 base, with 12 bases between the two germline ends.

The chain has TRBV12-3 or TRBV12-4 and TRBJ2-7, with D unclear. V was cut by 3 bases and J by 3 bases, with 6 bases left in between. This CDR3 is built from 12 residues. CDR3 sequence (DNA): TGTGCCAGCAGTTTTGATGGCTACGAGCAGTACTTC. It translates to CASSFDGYEQYF.

The chain has TRBV29-1 and TRBJ1-1; D might be TRBD1 (5 bases). Trimming shortened V by 4 bases and J by 0 bases, and 12 bases separated the two germline ends. The CDR3 totals 14 residues. From germline, CDR1 is SQVTM and CDR2 ANQGSEA. CDR3 nucleotides: TGCAGCGTTGCAAACAGGCCCATGAACACTGAAGCTTTCTTT. It translates to CSVANRPMNTEAFF.

This chain uses TRBV10-3 with TRBJ1-3; possibly TRBD1 for D (5 bases). From germline, CDR1 is ENHRY and CDR2 SYGVKD. The length of the CDR3 is 16 residues. V was cut by 2 bases and J by 1 base, with 12 bases left in between. Written as DNA, the CDR3 is TGTGCCATCAGTGAGAGGGCGCAGGGTTCTGGAAACACCATATATTTT. Its protein is CAISERAQGSGNTIYF.